This TCR beta chain was sequenced for a study of blood T cell repertoires in COVID-19. Across the whole study: PBMCs, B-cell-depleted T cells, or T cells provided the cDNA or gDNA that made up the material.

The CDR3 is made up of 16 amino acids. From germline, CDR1 is SGHTS and CDR2 YDEGEE. Losses at the gene ends were 4 bases for V and 4 bases for J; bases not matched to a gene: 12. In the authors' workflow: Nucleated cell number was recorded as an estimate derived from reference gene primer amplification. Profiling relied on immunoSEQ multiplex PCR, and the TCRdb table lists in-frame clones only, not all of them. The DNA gave D and trimming, while V, J and clone size come from that table. The sample contains roughly 460,000 clones, around nine tenths of which appear only once. The rearrangement uses TRBV5-8 and TRBJ1-1, with TRBD1 matching over 8 bases. Sequenced: peripheral blood. The receptor comes from a man younger than 35 with COVID-19, enrolled during active disease. Written as DNA, the CDR3 is TGTGCCAGCAGCCTCACAACAGGGGGAAGTAGCACTGAAGCTTTCTTT. Its translation is CASSLTTGGSSTEAFF.